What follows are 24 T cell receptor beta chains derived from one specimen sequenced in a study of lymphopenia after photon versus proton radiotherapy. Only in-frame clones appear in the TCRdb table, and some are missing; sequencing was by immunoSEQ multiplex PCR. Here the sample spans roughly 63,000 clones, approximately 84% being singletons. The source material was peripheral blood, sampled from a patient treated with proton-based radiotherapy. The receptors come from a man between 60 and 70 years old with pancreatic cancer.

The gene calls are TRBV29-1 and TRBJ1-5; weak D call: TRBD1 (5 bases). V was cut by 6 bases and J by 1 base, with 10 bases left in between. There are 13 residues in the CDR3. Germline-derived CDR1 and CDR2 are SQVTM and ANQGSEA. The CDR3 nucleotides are TGCAGCGTGTTGGAGGGGAGCAATCAGCCCCAGCATTTT. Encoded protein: CSVLEGSNQPQHF.

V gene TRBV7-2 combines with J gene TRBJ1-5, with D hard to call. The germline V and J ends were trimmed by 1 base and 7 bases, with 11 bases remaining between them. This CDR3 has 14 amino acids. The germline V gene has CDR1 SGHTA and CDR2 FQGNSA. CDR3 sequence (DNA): TGTGCCAGCAGCTTAGTTTCCGGCGCCCAGCCCCAGCATTTT. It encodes CASSLVSGAQPQHF.

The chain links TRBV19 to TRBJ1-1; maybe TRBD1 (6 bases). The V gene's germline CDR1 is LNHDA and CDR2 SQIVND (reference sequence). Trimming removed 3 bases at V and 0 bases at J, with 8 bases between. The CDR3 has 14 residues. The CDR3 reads CASSMRGMNTEAFF. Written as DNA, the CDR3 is TGTGCCAGTAGTATGAGGGGGATGAACACTGAAGCTTTCTTT.

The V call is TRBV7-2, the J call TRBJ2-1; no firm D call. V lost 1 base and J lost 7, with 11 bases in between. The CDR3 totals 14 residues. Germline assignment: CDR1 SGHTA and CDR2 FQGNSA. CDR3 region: CASSLGGYWNEQFF. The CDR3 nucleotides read TGTGCCAGCAGCTTAGGTGGCTATTGGAATGAGCAGTTCTTC.

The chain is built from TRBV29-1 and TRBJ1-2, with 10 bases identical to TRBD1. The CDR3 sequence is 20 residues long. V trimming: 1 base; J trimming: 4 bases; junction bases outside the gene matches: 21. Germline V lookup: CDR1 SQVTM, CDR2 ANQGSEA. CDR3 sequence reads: CSVEVWRGRDRGLTGYGYTF. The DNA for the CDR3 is TGCAGCGTTGAAGTTTGGAGGGGCAGGGACAGGGGCCTCACTGGCTATGGCTACACCTTC.

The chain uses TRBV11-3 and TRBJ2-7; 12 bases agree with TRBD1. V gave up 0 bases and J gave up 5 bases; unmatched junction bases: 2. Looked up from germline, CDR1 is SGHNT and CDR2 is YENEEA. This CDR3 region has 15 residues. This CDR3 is CASSLEGTGGHEQYF. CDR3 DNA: TGTGCCAGCAGCTTAGAGGGGACAGGGGGCCACGAGCAGTACTTC.

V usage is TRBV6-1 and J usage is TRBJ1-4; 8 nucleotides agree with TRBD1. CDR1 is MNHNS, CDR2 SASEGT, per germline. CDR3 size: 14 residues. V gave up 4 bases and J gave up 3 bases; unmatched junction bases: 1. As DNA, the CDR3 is TGTGCCAGCAGTGTACAGGGGGCTAATGAAAAACTGTTTTTT. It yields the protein CASSVQGANEKLFF.

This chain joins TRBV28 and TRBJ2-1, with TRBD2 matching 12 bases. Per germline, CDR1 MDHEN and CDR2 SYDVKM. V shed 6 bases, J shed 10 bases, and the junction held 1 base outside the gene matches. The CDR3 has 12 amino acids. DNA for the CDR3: TGTGCCAGCAGAGGACTAGCGGGAGAGCAGTTCTTC. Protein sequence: CASRGLAGEQFF. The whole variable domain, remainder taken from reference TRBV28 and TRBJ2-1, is DVKVTQSSRYLVKRTGEKVFLECVQDMDHENMFWYRQDPGLGLRLIYFSYDVKMKEKGDIPEGYSVSREKKERFSLILESASTNQTSMYLCASRGLAGEQFFGPGTRLTVL.

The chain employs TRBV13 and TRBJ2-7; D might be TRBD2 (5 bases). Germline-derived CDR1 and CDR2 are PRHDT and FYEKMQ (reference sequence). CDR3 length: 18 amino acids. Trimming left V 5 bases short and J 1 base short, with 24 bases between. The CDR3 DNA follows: TGTGCCAGCAGCCTTCTTGACCGCAGCGGCTCCCAATCCTACGAGCAGTACTTC. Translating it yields CASSLLDRSGSQSYEQYF.

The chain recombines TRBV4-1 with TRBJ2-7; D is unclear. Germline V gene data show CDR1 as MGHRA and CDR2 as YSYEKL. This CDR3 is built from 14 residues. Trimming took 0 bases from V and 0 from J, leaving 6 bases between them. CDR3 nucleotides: TGCGCCAGCAGCCAAGATCCAGGCTCCTACGAGCAGTACTTC. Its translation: CASSQDPGSYEQYF.

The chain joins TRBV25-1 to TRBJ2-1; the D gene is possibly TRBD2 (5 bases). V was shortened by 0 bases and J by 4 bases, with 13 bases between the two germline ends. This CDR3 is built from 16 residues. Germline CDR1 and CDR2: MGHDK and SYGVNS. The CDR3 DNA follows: TGTGCCAGCAGTGAATATCCGAGAAGCGGATACAATGAGCAGTTCTTC. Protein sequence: CASSEYPRSGYNEQFF.

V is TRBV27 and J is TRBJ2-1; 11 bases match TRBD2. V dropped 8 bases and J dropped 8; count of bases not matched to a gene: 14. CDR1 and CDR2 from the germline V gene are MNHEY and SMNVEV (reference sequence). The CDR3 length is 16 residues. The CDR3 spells CASEPFTSGSVHEQFF. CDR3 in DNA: TGTGCCAGCGAACCCTTTACTAGCGGGAGTGTGCATGAGCAGTTCTTC.

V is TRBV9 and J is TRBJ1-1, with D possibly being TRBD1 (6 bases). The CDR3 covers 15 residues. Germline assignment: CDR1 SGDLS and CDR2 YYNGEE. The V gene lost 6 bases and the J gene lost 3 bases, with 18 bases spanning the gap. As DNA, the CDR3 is TGTGCCAGCATCCCCCCGGGCCCAGGGGACACTGAAGCTTTCTTT. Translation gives CASIPPGPGDTEAFF.

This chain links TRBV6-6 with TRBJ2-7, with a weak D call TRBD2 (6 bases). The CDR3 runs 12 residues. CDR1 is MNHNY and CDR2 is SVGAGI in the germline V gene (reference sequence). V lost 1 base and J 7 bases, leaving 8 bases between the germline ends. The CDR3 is CASSYWGEEQYF. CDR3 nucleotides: TGTGCCAGCAGTTACTGGGGGGAAGAGCAGTACTTC.

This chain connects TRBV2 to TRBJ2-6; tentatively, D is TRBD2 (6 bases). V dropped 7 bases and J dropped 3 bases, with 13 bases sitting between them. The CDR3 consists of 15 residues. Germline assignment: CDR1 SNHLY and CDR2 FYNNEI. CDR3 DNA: TGTGCCAGCAAGGAGGGGCGAGTTGGGGCCAACGTCCTGACTTTC. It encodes CASKEGRVGANVLTF.

The CDR3 bases are TGTGCCAGCAGCTTAGGTCGGTCCACGTGGGAGCAGTACTTC. This codes for CASSLGRSTWEQYF. The chain joins TRBV13 to TRBJ2-5, with TRBD2 as a possible D gene (5 bases). V was cut by 0 bases and J by 11 bases, with 16 bases left in between. This CDR3 has 14 amino acids. Germline V lookup: CDR1 PRHDT, CDR2 FYEKMQ (reference sequence).

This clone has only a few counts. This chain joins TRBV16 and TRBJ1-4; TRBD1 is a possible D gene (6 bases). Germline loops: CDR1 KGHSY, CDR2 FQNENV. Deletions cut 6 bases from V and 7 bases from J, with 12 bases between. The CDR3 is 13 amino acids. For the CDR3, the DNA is TGTGCCAGCAGTTCAACAGGGTTTGAAAAACTGTTTTTT. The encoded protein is CASSSTGFEKLFF.

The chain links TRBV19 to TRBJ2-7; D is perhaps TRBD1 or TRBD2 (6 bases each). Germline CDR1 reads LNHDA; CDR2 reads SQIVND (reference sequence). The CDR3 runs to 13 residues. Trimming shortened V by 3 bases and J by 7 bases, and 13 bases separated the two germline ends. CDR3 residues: CASSINGGPEQYF. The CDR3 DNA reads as TGTGCCAGTAGTATCAATGGGGGGCCGGAGCAGTACTTC. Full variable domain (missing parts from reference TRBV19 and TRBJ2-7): DGGITQSPKYLFRKEGQNVTLSCEQNLNHDAMYWYRQDPGQGLRLIYYSQIVNDFQKGDIAEGYSVSREKKESFPLTVTSAQKNPTAFYLCASSINGGPEQYFGPGTRLTVT.

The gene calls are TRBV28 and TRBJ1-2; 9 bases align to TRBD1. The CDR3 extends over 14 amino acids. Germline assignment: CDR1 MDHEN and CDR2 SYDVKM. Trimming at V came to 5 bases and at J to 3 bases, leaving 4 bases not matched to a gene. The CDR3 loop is CASSGQGLDYGYTF. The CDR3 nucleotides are TGTGCCAGCAGTGGACAGGGGCTTGACTATGGCTACACCTTC.

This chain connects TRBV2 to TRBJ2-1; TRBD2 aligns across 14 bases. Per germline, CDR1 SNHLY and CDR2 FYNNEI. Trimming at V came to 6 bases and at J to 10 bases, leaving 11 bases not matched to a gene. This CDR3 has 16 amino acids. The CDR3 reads CASRTQPGLAGEEQFF. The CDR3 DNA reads TGTGCCAGCAGAACCCAACCGGGACTAGCGGGAGAAGAGCAGTTCTTC.

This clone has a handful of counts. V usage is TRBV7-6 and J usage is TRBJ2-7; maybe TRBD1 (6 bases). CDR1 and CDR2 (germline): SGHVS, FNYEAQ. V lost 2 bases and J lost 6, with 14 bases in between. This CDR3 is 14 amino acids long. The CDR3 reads CASSLIQGAGEQYF. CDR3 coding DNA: TGTGCCAGCAGCTTAATACAGGGCGCCGGCGAGCAGTACTTC.

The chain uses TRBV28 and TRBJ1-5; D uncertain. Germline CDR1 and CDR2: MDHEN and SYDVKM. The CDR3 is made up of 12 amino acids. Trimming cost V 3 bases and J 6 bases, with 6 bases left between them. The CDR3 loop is CASSFMSQPQHF. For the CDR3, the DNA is TGTGCCAGCAGTTTCATGAGTCAGCCCCAGCATTTT.

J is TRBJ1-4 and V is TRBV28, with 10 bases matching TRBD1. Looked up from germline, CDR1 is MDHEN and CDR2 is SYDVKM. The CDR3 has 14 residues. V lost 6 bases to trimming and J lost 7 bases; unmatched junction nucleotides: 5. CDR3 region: CASSPGQGSEKLFF. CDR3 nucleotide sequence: TGTGCCAGCAGCCCGGGACAGGGGAGTGAAAAACTGTTTTTT. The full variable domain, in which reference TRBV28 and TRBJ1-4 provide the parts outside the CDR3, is DVKVTQSSRYLVKRTGEKVFLECVQDMDHENMFWYRQDPGLGLRLIYFSYDVKMKEKGDIPEGYSVSREKKERFSLILESASTNQTSMYLCASSPGQGSEKLFFGSGTQLSVL.

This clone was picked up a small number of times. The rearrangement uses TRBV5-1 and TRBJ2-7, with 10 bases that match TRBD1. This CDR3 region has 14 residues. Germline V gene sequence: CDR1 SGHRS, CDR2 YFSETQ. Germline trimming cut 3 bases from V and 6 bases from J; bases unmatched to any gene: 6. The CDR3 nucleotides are TGCGCCAGCAGCTGGGGACAGGGGTGGAGCGAGCAGTACTTC. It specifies CASSWGQGWSEQYF.